This TCR beta chain was documented in a study of blood T cell repertoires in COVID-19. About the study: Sites in the United States, Italy and Spain provided acute and convalescent COVID-19 samples. T cells, B-cell-depleted T cells, or PBMCs supplied cDNA or gDNA.

Original processing methods: Amplified reference gene primers provided the basis for estimating nucleated cell counts. The assay was immunoSEQ multiplex PCR, and TCRdb's table has in-frame clones only and misses some. Clonal size and the V and J genes are those of that table, whereas D and trimming came from the DNA. The sample shows about 90,000 clones, around 89% of them seen only once. This CDR3 spans 13 amino acids. Germline lookup yields CDR1 MNHEY and CDR2 SVGAGI. The V and J ends lost 0 bases and 4 bases respectively, with 6 bases between them. Seattle patients were enrolled during active infection and followed longitudinally.

The sample comprised peripheral blood. This clonotype was sampled from a man in his fifties or sixties with COVID-19, enrolled during active disease. This chain uses TRBV6-5 with TRBJ1-2, with D perhaps matching TRBD1 (6 bases). CDR3 loop: CASSYSTGYGYTF. The CDR3 coding sequence is TGTGCCAGCAGTTACTCGACAGGCTATGGCTACACCTTC.